This T cell receptor beta chain was retrieved from a study of blood T cells in healthy people across ages. Broader study findings: Whereas aged donors had fewer naive CD4+ cells, long-lived donors had more of them and higher diversity.

It was with a sample-barcoded 5' primer and a J-beta primer mix that a second PCR of roughly 7 to 12 cycles was run. Carrying 12 random nucleotides, a template-switch adaptor labeled each individual cDNA molecule. One entry per CDR3 protein, called by TCRdb with MiXCR from the 5' RACE reads. The top ten clones hold 20% to 25% of a sample with 700,000 to 950,000 distinct CDR3 sequences, roughly 64% of them seen once. The CDR3 runs 16 residues. V gave up 4 bases and J gave up 4 bases; unmatched junction bases: 12. Looked up from germline, CDR1 is MNHEY and CDR2 is SMNVEV (reference sequence). The people who gave samples were healthy Caucasians from Russia, aged about 6 to 100. Researchers collected about 9.1 milliliters of peripheral blood from every single donor. As to this clonotype: What it recognizes is unknown.

Material for sequencing was blood. The receptor's source is a man younger than 45 in good health. The rearrangement links TRBV27 to TRBJ1-1; 7 bases agree with TRBD1. The CDR3: CASSWRGGDSSTEAFF. CDR3 in DNA: TGTGCCAGCAGTTGGAGAGGGGGCGACTCGAGCACTGAAGCTTTCTTT.